The T cell receptor beta chain described here comes from a study of human T cells and chemical hapten exposure. This clonotype was seen a handful of times. No antigen is known for it. Time point described: patch test 1, 2 weeks after DPC sensitization. Treatment noted: therapeutic diphenylcyclopropenone sensitization with weekly scalp DPC. Study conclusions and caveats: Unchanged with DPC sensitization were TCRs above 1 in 1000 frequency.

There are 15 residues in the CDR3. Via MiXCR, TCRdb re-called the RACE reads, giving one row per CDR3 protein. Among 100,000 or so distinct CDR3 sequences listed, over 9.5% were seen once. The chain has TRBV21-1 and TRBJ1-2; the DNA was not compared with TRBD1, the D call given in the table. TRBV21-1 is classified as a pseudogene. This sequence was found in a man between 40 and 49 years old with alopecia areata. Some clones in this sample may be carry-over from other donors' samples. The sequenced sample was whole blood, obtained in connection with sensitization to the hapten diphenylcyclopropenone (DPC). The CDR3 DNA reads TGTGCCAGCAGCAAAGGGGGGACCTCTAACTATGGCTACACCTTC. It is translated as CASSKGGTSNYGYTF.